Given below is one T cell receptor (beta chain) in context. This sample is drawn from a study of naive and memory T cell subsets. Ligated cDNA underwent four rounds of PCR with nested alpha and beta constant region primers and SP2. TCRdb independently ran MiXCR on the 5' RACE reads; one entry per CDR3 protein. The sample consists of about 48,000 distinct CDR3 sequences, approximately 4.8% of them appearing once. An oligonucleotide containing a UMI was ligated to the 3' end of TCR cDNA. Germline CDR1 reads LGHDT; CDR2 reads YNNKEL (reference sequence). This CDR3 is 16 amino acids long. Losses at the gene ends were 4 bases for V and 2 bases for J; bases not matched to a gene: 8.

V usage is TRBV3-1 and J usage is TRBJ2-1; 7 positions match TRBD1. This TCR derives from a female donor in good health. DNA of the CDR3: TGTGCCAGCAGCCGGGACAGCCAAGTCGCCTACAATGAGCAGTTCTTC. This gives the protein CASSRDSQVAYNEQFF.